This T cell receptor (beta chain) is drawn from a study of T-cell reconstitution after alpha-beta-depleted transplantation in children. This clonotype was seen at least ten times. For TCRbeta, the library was prepared with unique molecular identifiers. Via MiXCR, TCRdb re-called the PCR reads, giving one row per CDR3 protein. The sample has a few hundred thousand distinct CDR3 sequences; 8.5% to 10% are singletons. This CDR3 is built from 12 residues. Germline-derived CDR1 and CDR2 are SEHNR and FQNEAQ (reference sequence). V dropped 5 bases and J dropped 3 bases, with 7 bases sitting between them. This clonotype was sampled from a human donor who donated a stem cell graft to a child with acute lymphoblastic leukemia. The chain couples TRBV7-9 to TRBJ1-1; perhaps TRBD1 as D (5 bases). The material sequenced was PBMCs from the stem cell graft donor, taken from the stem cell graft. CDR3 sequence (DNA): TGTGCCAGCAGCGGGGGGGACACTGAAGCTTTCTTT. Encoded protein: CASSGGDTEAFF.